This T cell receptor (beta chain) was recovered during a study of control samples from healthy donors and cancer patients. The ends lost 0 bases at V and 6 bases at J; junction bases unmatched: 3. This CDR3 has 15 amino acids. Germline values: CDR1 SGDLS, CDR2 YYNGEE. Using immunoSEQ multiplex PCR, the repertoire was profiled, and TCRdb retains in-frame clones only, with some absent. Of about 130,000 clones listed, approximately 90% are singletons. The sequenced sample was blood. This rearrangement joins TRBV9 to TRBJ2-3; 11 bases are a match to TRBD2. This receptor was identified in a young man in good health. The DNA for the CDR3 is TGTGCCAGCAGCGTAGGACTAGCGGGGACCGATACGCAGTATTTT. Residues: CASSVGLAGTDTQYF.